The next 29 T cell receptor beta chains were all read from a single sample in a study of cytomegalovirus exposure and HLA in healthy donors. This table comes from immunoSEQ multiplex PCR, and its TCRdb copy is limited to in-frame clones, with some not included. The sample lists fewer than 200,000 clones; 80% to 90% were seen once. The sequencing sample was made of PBMCs. The origin of the receptors is a woman in her thirties in good health and CMV-seronegative.

The chain employs TRBV5-1 and TRBJ2-1, with 10 nucleotides matching TRBD1. Germline CDR1 is SGHRS and CDR2 is YFSETQ. The CDR3 runs to 18 residues. V gave up 2 bases and J gave up 3 bases; unmatched junction bases: 11. For the CDR3, the DNA is TGCGCCAGCAGCTTTGGTCTGACAGGGGGCGTTGGCTACAATGAGCAGTTCTTC. This codes for CASSFGLTGGVGYNEQFF.

V and J are TRBV2 and TRBJ2-3; 7 bases are shared with TRBD1. Unmatched junction bases numbered 7, after V lost 6 bases and J lost 4 bases. The V gene's germline CDR1 is SNHLY and CDR2 FYNNEI. This CDR3 has 14 amino acids. The CDR3 spells CASRRTGHPDTQYF. CDR3 DNA sequence: TGTGCCAGCAGACGGACAGGTCACCCAGATACGCAGTATTTT.

This clone appeared once. The V gene is TRBV7-6, the J gene TRBJ2-3; 11 positions match TRBD1. Germline trimming cut 3 bases from V and 3 bases from J; bases unmatched to any gene: 5. The CDR3 length is 16 residues. Germline V CDR1 and CDR2: SGHVS, FNYEAQ. The chain's CDR3 is CASSLVGQGVTDTQYF. DNA of the CDR3: TGTGCCAGCAGCTTGGTGGGACAGGGGGTGACAGATACGCAGTATTTT.

V and J are TRBV13 and TRBJ2-5, with 9 bases aligning to TRBD2. Germline values: CDR1 PRHDT, CDR2 FYEKMQ (reference sequence). Germline trimming cut 3 bases from V and 2 bases from J; bases unmatched to any gene: 4. This CDR3 is built from 15 residues. This CDR3 reads CASSFGAGGQETQYF. CDR3 DNA sequence: TGTGCCAGCAGCTTCGGAGCGGGGGGACAAGAGACCCAGTACTTC.

The chain has TRBV18 and TRBJ1-1, with a weak D call TRBD1 (5 bases). Germline V lookup: CDR1 KGHSH, CDR2 LQKENI. There are 12 residues in the CDR3. V lost 3 bases, J lost 7 bases, and 9 bases lay in between. CDR3 protein: CASSPVDSEAFF. In DNA, the CDR3 is TGTGCCAGCTCACCCGTTGACAGTGAAGCTTTCTTT.

The CDR3 sequence: CAWSGLAGGLWEQFF. The CDR3 DNA sequence: TGTGCCTGGAGTGGGCTAGCGGGGGGGCTGTGGGAGCAGTTCTTC. The chain employs TRBV30 and TRBJ2-1; 12 bases match TRBD2. The CDR3 consists of 15 residues. V gave up 1 base and J gave up 10 bases; unmatched junction bases: 8. Germline values: CDR1 GTSNPN, CDR2 SVGIG (reference sequence).

This chain joins TRBV30 and TRBJ2-3; TRBD2 is a possible D gene (6 bases). CDR3 size: 14 residues. Germline V gene data show CDR1 as GTSNPN and CDR2 as SVGIG (reference sequence). V lost 1 base to trimming and J lost 1 base, with 9 bases between them. CDR3 in amino acids: CAWSAGGGTDTQYF. The CDR3 coding sequence is TGTGCCTGGAGTGCAGGCGGGGGCACAGATACGCAGTATTTT.

This clone was counted between two and nine times. This chain links TRBV30 with TRBJ1-2; 8 bases match TRBD1. This CDR3 is 12 amino acids long. Losses at the gene ends were 3 bases for V and 7 bases for J; bases not matched to a gene: 4. CDR1 and CDR2 (germline): GTSNPN, SVGIG (reference sequence). The DNA for the CDR3 is TGTGCCTGGAGCCAGGGGGCAGGTGGCTACACCTTC. Residues: CAWSQGAGGYTF. Full variable domain (missing parts from reference TRBV30 and TRBJ1-2): SQTIHQWPATLVQPVGSPLSLECTVEGTSNPNLYWYRQAAGRGLQLLFYSVGIGQISSEVPQNLSASRPQDRQFILSSKKLLLSDSGFYLCAWSQGAGGYTFGSGTRLTVV.

The gene calls are TRBV19 and TRBJ2-5, with D possibly being TRBD2 (6 bases). CDR3 length equals 12 residues. Germline assignment: CDR1 LNHDA and CDR2 SQIVND (reference sequence). V gave up 8 bases and J gave up 5 bases, with 12 bases separating them. CDR3 sequence reads: CASHGGRETQYF. As DNA, the CDR3 is TGTGCCAGTCACGGGGGACGGGAGACCCAGTACTTC.

The genes are TRBV11-2 and TRBJ1-4; no clear D gene. The germline gives CDR1 SGHAT, CDR2 FQNNGV. The V gene lost 1 base and the J gene lost 5 bases, with 11 bases spanning the gap. This CDR3 has 15 residues. Here the CDR3 reads CASSLGFAVNEKLFF. The CDR3 bases are TGTGCCAGCAGCTTAGGGTTTGCGGTCAATGAAAAACTGTTTTTT.

The chain employs TRBV19 and TRBJ2-3, with D tentatively TRBD2 (5 bases). This CDR3 has 12 residues. Germline V CDR1 and CDR2: LNHDA, SQIVND (reference sequence). V was trimmed by 8 bases and J by 2 bases, leaving 8 bases between them. The CDR3 DNA reads TGTGCCAGTGAGGACTCCACAGATACGCAGTATTTT. Translating it yields CASEDSTDTQYF.

The chain couples TRBV6-6 to TRBJ1-2; TRBD1 matches at 7 bases. The CDR3 runs to 12 residues. CDR1 MNHNY and CDR2 SVGAGI come from the germline V gene (reference sequence). V gave up 2 bases and J gave up 6 bases; unmatched junction bases: 0. The CDR3 is CASSYGTDGYTF. The CDR3 bases are TGTGCCAGCAGTTACGGGACAGATGGCTACACCTTC.

This clone has just one count. The rearrangement links TRBV5-1 to TRBJ2-1; 13 nucleotides match TRBD2. V lost 7 bases and J lost 4; bases outside the gene matches: 5. The CDR3 has 15 amino acids. Germline-derived CDR1 and CDR2 are SGHRS and YFSETQ. The DNA of the CDR3 is TGCGCCAGCGGGTGGACTAGCGGGGGATACAATGAGCAGTTCTTC. It translates to CASGWTSGGYNEQFF. Full variable domain (outside the CDR3, taken from reference TRBV5-1 and TRBJ2-1): KAGVTQTPRYLIKTRGQQVTLSCSPISGHRSVSWYQQTPGQGLQFLFEYFSETQRNKGNFPGRFSGRQFSNSRSEMNVSTLELGDSALYLCASGWTSGGYNEQFFGPGTRLTVL.

A note on this clone: The sample holds other DNA sequences that translate to the same CDR3. The V call is TRBV27, the J call TRBJ1-4; D is unresolved. CDR3 size: 15 residues. The germline V and J ends were trimmed by 3 bases and 4 bases, with 12 bases remaining between them. The germline CDR1 and CDR2 sequences are MNHEY and SMNVEV (reference sequence). The CDR3 sequence is CASSFRRVSNEKLFF. CDR3 nucleotide sequence: TGTGCCAGCAGTTTCCGGAGGGTCAGTAATGAAAAACTGTTTTTT.

This clone occurred a few times. The V gene is TRBV10-2, the J gene TRBJ1-1; TRBD1 agrees at 7 bases. Germline V lookup: CDR1 WSHSY, CDR2 SAAADI. The junction had 14 bases not matched to a gene; V was cut back by 6 bases and J by 7 bases. The CDR3 runs 15 residues. The CDR3 bases are TGCGCCAGCAGGGAGGGCAGGGGGAGCTCCTATGAAGCTTTCTTT. Residues: CASREGRGSSYEAFF.

This clone occurred once. The chain is built from TRBV6-1 and TRBJ1-6; 8 bases line up with TRBD1. Germline V gene lookup returns CDR1 MNHNS and CDR2 SASEGT. This CDR3 has 13 amino acids. V dropped 4 bases and J dropped 7; count of bases not matched to a gene: 0. Written as DNA, the CDR3 is TGTGCCAGCAGTGGACAGGGGAATTCACCCCTCCACTTT. This codes for CASSGQGNSPLHF.

The V gene is TRBV2, the J gene TRBJ1-2; 11 nucleotides line up with TRBD1. CDR1 is SNHLY, CDR2 FYNNEI, per germline. V shed 6 bases, J shed 7 bases, and the junction held 7 bases outside the gene matches. CDR3 size: 14 residues. The CDR3 nucleotides read TGTGCCAGCAGCGCGGGACAGGGGGTCCCTGGCTACACCTTC. Its translation is CASSAGQGVPGYTF.

V and J are TRBV2 and TRBJ2-7; no clear D gene. Germline CDR1 SNHLY, CDR2 FYNNEI. The V and J ends lost 6 bases and 3 bases respectively, with 6 bases between them. The CDR3 has 11 amino acids. CDR3 DNA sequence: TGTGCCAGCAGCCCCGGCTACGAGCAGTACTTC. Protein product: CASSPGYEQYF.

The V call is TRBV30, the J call TRBJ2-7, with D possibly matching TRBD1 (6 bases). Germline CDR1 is GTSNPN and CDR2 is SVGIG (reference sequence). This CDR3 comprises 13 residues. Trimming stripped 0 bases from V and 4 bases from J, with 10 bases between. The CDR3 DNA follows: TGTGCCTGGAGTGTAGGGGGACCTTACGAGCAGTACTTC. Translation: CAWSVGGPYEQYF. The full variable domain, with the rest looked up from reference TRBV30 and TRBJ2-7, is SQTIHQWPATLVQPVGSPLSLECTVEGTSNPNLYWYRQAAGRGLQLLFYSVGIGQISSEVPQNLSASRPQDRQFILSSKKLLLSDSGFYLCAWSVGGPYEQYFGPGTRLTVT.

The genes are TRBV4-3 and TRBJ1-2; TRBD1 agrees at 9 bases. V shed 0 bases and J 3 bases; nucleotides not matched to a gene: 8. The CDR3 sequence is 17 residues long. CDR1 and CDR2 (germline): LGHNA, YSLEER. The CDR3 region is CASSQDLTGGADYGYTF. The DNA of the CDR3 is TGCGCCAGCAGCCAAGATTTAACAGGGGGCGCGGACTATGGCTACACCTTC.

This sequence joins TRBV6-5 and TRBJ1-3, with TRBD1 matching 8 bases. The CDR3 length is 13 residues. V shed 2 bases, J shed 8 bases, and the junction held 2 bases outside the gene matches. The germline V gene encodes CDR1 MNHEY and CDR2 SVGAGI. DNA of the CDR3: TGTGCCAGCAGTTACGACAGGGGTGACACCATATATTTT. Translated: CASSYDRGDTIYF.

This CDR3 reads CATSRDILVGRGELFF. The CDR3 region has the DNA TGTGCCACCAGCAGAGATATTCTAGTCGGGAGGGGGGAGCTGTTTTTT. The gene calls are TRBV15 and TRBJ2-2; 7 bases match TRBD2. CDR3 size: 16 residues. After removal of 0 bases from V and 8 bases from J, the junction contained 9 bases not matched to a gene. From germline, CDR1 is LNHNV and CDR2 YYDKDF (reference sequence).

The chain carries TRBV19 and TRBJ1-2, with TRBD1 matching 10 bases. The J segment lost 7 bases and the V segment lost 7 bases, leaving 15 bases of the junction unmatched. This CDR3 has 16 amino acids. CDR1 is LNHDA and CDR2 is SQIVND in the germline V gene (reference sequence). CDR3 in DNA: TGTGCCAGTAATGATGGACAGGGGGTTTTTGGTGGTGGCTACACCTTC. Translation: CASNDGQGVFGGGYTF.

The gene calls are TRBV19 and TRBJ2-3; tentatively, D is TRBD1 (5 bases). Germline CDR1 reads LNHDA; CDR2 reads SQIVND (reference sequence). V lost 4 bases and J lost 1, with 12 bases in between. The CDR3 is 15 residues long. The CDR3 reads CASSKGYRGTDTQYF. The CDR3 bases are TGTGCCAGTAGTAAGGGGTACCGTGGCACAGATACGCAGTATTTT.

This chain connects TRBV27 to TRBJ2-3, with 12 bases fitting TRBD2. V gave up 4 bases and J gave up 7 bases; unmatched junction bases: 9. Germline lookup yields CDR1 MNHEY and CDR2 SMNVEV (reference sequence). The CDR3 sequence is 16 residues long. In nucleotides, the CDR3 is TGTGCCAGCAGTTCCCCGACTAGCGGGGGTCGGAATACGCAGTATTTT. This sequence encodes CASSSPTSGGRNTQYF.

The rearrangement joins TRBV18 to TRBJ1-4; 8 positions match TRBD1. V shed 4 bases, J shed 3 bases, and the junction held 1 base outside the gene matches. Germline CDR1 is KGHSH and CDR2 is LQKENI. The CDR3 consists of 14 residues. The CDR3 loop reads CASSRDRSNEKLFF. Here the CDR3 DNA reads TGTGCCAGCTCACGGGACAGGTCTAATGAAAAACTGTTTTTT.

The chain carries TRBV4-3 and TRBJ1-4; weak D call: TRBD1 (6 bases). Between the trimmed V and J ends, which lost 3 bases and 7 bases, there was a span of 21 bases. Germline V CDR1 and CDR2: LGHNA, YSLEER. There are 17 residues in the CDR3. This CDR3 is CASSQHIRSRGGEKLFF. CDR3 DNA sequence: TGCGCCAGCAGCCAGCATATCCGAAGTAGGGGGGGTGAAAAACTGTTTTTT.

This chain uses TRBV4-1 with TRBJ1-1, with 11 bases that match TRBD1. Losses at the gene ends were 2 bases for V and 3 bases for J; bases not matched to a gene: 2. This CDR3 is 15 amino acids long. The germline gives CDR1 MGHRA, CDR2 YSYEKL. This CDR3 reads CASSQSGQGDTEAFF. In DNA form, the CDR3 reads TGCGCCAGCAGCCAATCGGGACAGGGGGACACTGAAGCTTTCTTT.

This chain links TRBV5-1 with TRBJ2-6; no clear D gene. Germline CDR1 is SGHRS and CDR2 is YFSETQ. Deletions cut 5 bases from V and 0 bases from J, with 9 bases between. The CDR3 loop spans 15 amino acids. The CDR3 DNA follows: TGCGCCAGCAGAATAGCCCTCTCTGGGGCCAACGTCCTGACTTTC. Amino acids: CASRIALSGANVLTF.